This paragraph covers one T cell receptor beta chain sequence. The sample originates from a study of blood T cell repertoires in COVID-19. Study summary: Whether acute or convalescent, the COVID-19 samples came from the United States, Italy and Spain.

CDR1 is LGHDT and CDR2 is YNNKEL in the germline V gene (reference sequence). Trimming took 4 bases from V and 7 from J, leaving 11 bases between them. The CDR3 has 13 residues. Per the authors' pipeline: From reference gene primer amplification, estimates of nucleated cell counts were derived. Clones were sequenced by immunoSEQ multiplex PCR, and TCRdb holds only the in-frame ones, with some missing. The D gene and trimming were derived from the DNA, and the V and J assignments and clone size from that table. This sample carries some 200,000 clones, roughly 90% of them seen once, and the ten largest clones take roughly a sixth.

V gene TRBV3-1 (or the pseudogene TRBV3-2) combines with J gene TRBJ2-4, with D perhaps TRBD2 (5 bases). This TCR derives from a middle-aged man with COVID-19, enrolled during active disease. Sequences were obtained from peripheral blood. CDR3 coding DNA: TGTGCCAGCAGCCCCCTACGAGGGAACATTCAGTACTTC. It specifies CASSPLRGNIQYF.